A selection of T cell receptor beta chains follows, all from one sample in a study of persistence of HIV-infected CD4 T cells. Which antigens these TCRs recognize remains unknown. The assay was immunoSEQ multiplex PCR, and TCRdb's table has in-frame clones only and misses some. Among over 15,000 clones listed, 65% were seen once. The material was CD4+ T cells sorted from PBMCs after 18-hour stimulation, obtained from a patient who received antiretroviral therapy. All receptors derive from an adult woman with HIV who was CMV-seropositive. Each CDR3 is given with its conserved first and last residue. The D gene is left open where the match is weak. A row's size may be missing; if present it is once, few, many or a size class.

V gene: TRBV18; D gene: .; J gene: TRBJ1-1; clone size: .; CDR3 DNA: TGTGCCAGCTCACCGTACAGGGAGGGAGTGACTGAAGCTTTCTTT; CDR3 protein: CASSPYREGVTEAFF
V gene: TRBV27; D gene: .; J gene: TRBJ1-2; clone size: .; CDR3 DNA: TGTGCCAGCAGTTTCCGGGGCCGAGAGGGCTACACCTTC; CDR3 protein: CASSFRGREGYTF
V gene: TRBV5-1; D gene: .; J gene: TRBJ2-2; clone size: .; CDR3 DNA: TGCGCCAGCAGCTTTAATCCAGTATCGTCCACCGGGGAGCTGTTTTTT; CDR3 protein: CASSFNPVSSTGELFF
V gene: TRBV12-3/TRBV12-4; D gene: .; J gene: TRBJ1-1; clone size: .; CDR3 DNA: TGTGCCAGCACCCGGACAGAGAACACTGAAGCTTTCTTT; CDR3 protein: CASTRTENTEAFF
V gene: TRBV18; D gene: .; J gene: TRBJ2-5; clone size: .; CDR3 DNA: TGTGCCAGTACGTTTACAGGGTCTGTGGAGGAGACCCAGTACTTC; CDR3 protein: CASTFTGSVEETQYF
V gene: TRBV12-3/TRBV12-4; D gene: .; J gene: TRBJ2-1; clone size: .; CDR3 DNA: TGTGCCAGCGGATCACACAATGAGCAGTTCTTC; CDR3 protein: CASGSHNEQFF
V gene: TRBV7-9; D gene: .; J gene: TRBJ1-1; clone size: once; CDR3 DNA: TGTGCCAGCCAGCGGGGGTACACTGAAGCTTTCTTT; CDR3 protein: CASQRGYTEAFF
V gene: TRBV5-1; D gene: .; J gene: TRBJ1-1; clone size: .; CDR3 DNA: TGCGCCAGCAGCCGAGGGGAGACTGAAGCTTTCTTT; CDR3 protein: CASSRGETEAFF
V gene: TRBV7-7; D gene: TRBD2; J gene: TRBJ2-2; clone size: .; CDR3 DNA: TGTGCTAGCGGGGAGATCGGAGGGGCTGGCACCGGGGAGCTGTTTTTT; CDR3 protein: CASGEIGGAGTGELFF
V gene: TRBV2; D gene: .; J gene: TRBJ1-5; clone size: medium-sized; CDR3 DNA: TGTGCCAGCAGTGTCGGTGGTAGCAATCAGCCCCAGCATTTT; CDR3 protein: CASSVGGSNQPQHF
V gene: TRBV5-5; D gene: TRBD1; J gene: TRBJ1-1; clone size: .; CDR3 DNA: TGTGCCAGCAGCTTAACAGGGGGATGGTCTGGGAACACTGAAGCTTTCTTT; CDR3 protein: CASSLTGGWSGNTEAFF
V gene: TRBV9; D gene: .; J gene: TRBJ2-3; clone size: .; CDR3 DNA: TGTGCCAGCAGTCTCCGGACGGGTAGCACAGATACGCAGTATTTT; CDR3 protein: CASSLRTGSTDTQYF
V gene: TRBV5-1; D gene: TRBD1; J gene: TRBJ1-6; clone size: .; CDR3 DNA: TGCGCCAGCAGCTCCCGACAGGGGGATTCACCCCTCCACTTT; CDR3 protein: CASSSRQGDSPLHF